Following are 32 T cell receptor beta chains from one sample sequenced in a study of T cells in Graves' hyperthyroidism and ophthalmopathy. Using RNA transcripts as the source, TCR beta CDR3 regions were amplified. The HTBI primer set drove a first-round RT-PCR of the TCR CDR3. TCRdb used MiXCR to reprocess the multiplex PCR reads, holding one entry per CDR3 protein. The table lists hundreds of thousands of distinct CDR3 sequences, about 45% of them singletons. The sample comprised peripheral blood or thyroid tissue (not recorded which). These receptors all stem from an adult man with Graves' disease, either hyperthyroidism or ophthalmopathy (not recorded which).

This clonotype was picked up a small number of times. The chain employs TRBV6-5 and TRBJ1-2, with a possible D match to TRBD1 (5 bases). Germline V CDR1 and CDR2: MNHEY, SVGAGI. Deletions cut 5 bases from V and 5 bases from J, with 18 bases between. The length of the CDR3 is 15 residues. The CDR3: CASSPLGGREYGYTF. The CDR3 DNA sequence: TGTGCCAGCAGTCCCCTTGGGGGAAGAGAGTATGGCTACACCTTC.

As concerns this clonotype: The germline gene is not matched at one end of the junction; a read error may be the cause. V usage is TRBV7-9 and J usage is TRBJ1-1; no definite D call. The CDR3 runs to 14 residues. CDR1 and CDR2 from the germline V gene are SEHNR and FQNEAQ (reference sequence). In DNA form, the CDR3 reads TGTGCCAGCGGCTTACCACACCAGAACACTGAAGCTTTCTTT. Residues: CASGLPHQNTEAFF.

This clonotype showed up just once. J is TRBJ2-5 and V is TRBV10-3, with TRBD1 as a possible D gene (6 bases). V was pared by 6 bases and J by 4 bases, with 18 bases between. Germline V gene lookup returns CDR1 ENHRY and CDR2 SYGVKD. The CDR3 contains 15 residues. The CDR3 DNA reads as TGTGCCATCAGGGCAAACCCTGGGACACGAGAGACCCAGTACTTC. Encoded protein: CAIRANPGTRETQYF.

In this sample, this clonotype turned up a few times. The chain carries TRBV29-1 and TRBJ1-6; D might be TRBD1 (5 bases). The CDR3 runs to 12 residues. The V end was cut by 8 bases, the J end by 7 bases, with 12 bases between. Per germline, CDR1 SQVTM and CDR2 ANQGSEA. CDR3 DNA: TGCAGCTTGGGGGGGACGAATTCACCCCTCCACTTT. It is translated as CSLGGTNSPLHF.

In its sample, this clonotype was seen a few times. The CDR3 reads CSVEGTHMNTEAFF. Written as DNA, the CDR3 is TGCAGCGTTGAAGGGACACACATGAACACTGAAGCTTTCTTT. J is TRBJ1-1 and V is TRBV29-1, with D maybe TRBD1 (5 bases). CDR1 is SQVTM, CDR2 ANQGSEA, per germline. With 1 base removed from V and 0 bases from J, the gap between germline ends came to 9 bases. The CDR3 extends over 14 amino acids.

This clonotype was detected only a few times. V gene TRBV12-3 or TRBV12-4 combines with J gene TRBJ1-2; 11 nucleotides line up with TRBD1. V shed 4 bases, J shed 6 bases, and the junction held 19 bases outside the gene matches. This CDR3 comprises 19 residues. The CDR3 reads CASSYPFAHGQGARNGYTF. The CDR3 DNA sequence: TGTGCCAGCAGTTACCCCTTCGCGCATGGACAGGGGGCGCGGAATGGCTACACCTTC.

The rearrangement joins TRBV20-1 to TRBJ2-7; D may be TRBD1 or TRBD2 (5 bases each). Germline CDR1 is DFQATT and CDR2 is SNEGSKA (reference sequence). This CDR3 is 13 amino acids long. Trimming removed 3 bases from V and 0 bases from J, with 9 bases in between. Here the CDR3 DNA reads TGCAGTGCTAGTACGGGACGCTCCTACGAGCAGTACTTC. It translates to CSASTGRSYEQYF.

As for this clonotype: Just one base apart from a much larger clone, this may be a read error. No conserved phenylalanine or tryptophan ends this CDR3, so it is likely a read error. CDR3 in DNA: TGCGCCAGCAGCGGAACAGGGGTGTCCGCCTACACCCTC. This gives the protein CASSGTGVSAYTL. The V call is TRBV5-1, the J call TRBJ1-2; 7 bases map to TRBD1. This CDR3 is 13 amino acids long. Germline trimming cut 4 bases from V and 10 bases from J; bases unmatched to any gene: 10. CDR1 and CDR2 from the germline V gene are SGHRS and YFSETQ.

The chain joins TRBV2 to TRBJ2-5; TRBD2 matches 14 bases. CDR1 and CDR2 from the germline V gene are SNHLY and FYNNEI. V shed 9 bases, J shed 5 bases, and the junction held 5 bases outside the gene matches. The CDR3 consists of 14 residues. The chain's CDR3 is CASMTSGRAETQYF. Written as DNA, the CDR3 is TGTGCCAGTATGACTAGCGGGAGGGCCGAGACCCAGTACTTC.

The chain carries TRBV12-3 or TRBV12-4 and TRBJ2-7, with 10 bases matching TRBD1. CDR3 length: 13 residues. V shed 6 bases, J shed 6 bases, and the junction held 5 bases outside the gene matches. The CDR3 sequence: CASRGDRGTEQYF. CDR3 DNA sequence: TGTGCCAGCAGAGGGGACAGGGGTACCGAGCAGTACTTC.

The CDR3, as DNA: TGTGCCACCAGTGATACAGGGCTTAGCAATCAGCCCCAGCATTTT. Amino acids: CATSDTGLSNQPQHF. The chain couples TRBV24-1 to TRBJ1-5, with D perhaps matching TRBD1 (6 bases). CDR1 is KGHDR and CDR2 is SFDVKD in the germline V gene. The CDR3 loop spans 15 amino acids. V was shortened by 3 bases and J by 0 bases, with 8 bases between the two germline ends.

This clonotype was recorded at least ten times. In nucleotides, the CDR3 is TGCAGCGTCGTCTTGGGTGTTGGCGAGCAGTACTTC. Its translation is CSVVLGVGEQYF. This chain links TRBV29-1 with TRBJ2-7, with D hard to call. V was cut by 6 bases and J by 6 bases, with 15 bases left in between. The CDR3 contains 12 residues. Germline assignment: CDR1 SQVTM and CDR2 ANQGSEA.

This chain uses TRBV20-1 with TRBJ1-5; TRBD1 agrees at 8 bases. The CDR3 is made up of 14 amino acids. Per germline, CDR1 DFQATT and CDR2 SNEGSKA (reference sequence). Germline trimming cut 6 bases from V and 5 bases from J; bases unmatched to any gene: 9. The CDR3 loop reads CSAAGQGRDQPQHF. In nucleotides, the CDR3 is TGCAGTGCCGCTGGACAGGGTCGCGATCAGCCCCAGCATTTT.

The chain uses TRBV7-2 and TRBJ1-2; 9 nucleotides agree with TRBD1. The V and J ends lost 1 base and 4 bases, in that order; junction bases with no gene match: 7. The germline V gene encodes CDR1 SGHTA and CDR2 FQGNSA. The CDR3 runs to 16 residues. The CDR3 nucleotides read TGTGCCAGCAGCTTAGGGGGGACAGGGTCCCTCTATGGCTACACCTTC. Translating it yields CASSLGGTGSLYGYTF.

This clonotype has a handful of counts. The chain is built from TRBV19 and TRBJ2-5; D remains unclear. The end of the DNA aligns better with TRBJ2-7, so the J call may be wrong. Germline CDR1 reads LNHDA; CDR2 reads SQIVND (reference sequence). This CDR3 spans 16 amino acids. As DNA, the CDR3 is TGTGCCAGTAGTATAGACGCCAAAAGGACCCTCTACGAGCAGTACTTC. As protein: CASSIDAKRTLYEQYF.

V usage is TRBV10-2 and J usage is TRBJ1-6; no clear D gene. Trimming stripped 3 bases from V and 0 bases from J, with 15 bases between. The length of the CDR3 is 18 residues. CDR1 WSHSY and CDR2 SAAADI come from the germline V gene. CDR3 residues: CASSDQVGRSSYNSPLHF. The CDR3 nucleotides are TGCGCCAGCAGTGATCAAGTCGGACGGAGCTCCTATAATTCACCCCTCCACTTT.

This clonotype was counted between two and nine times. The chain employs TRBV7-8 and TRBJ1-1; 10 positions agree with TRBD1. The germline V gene has CDR1 SGHVS and CDR2 FQNEAQ. Trimming removed 3 bases from V and 0 bases from J; junction bases left unmatched: 13. The CDR3 totals 19 residues. The CDR3 sequence: CASSFDRGLSKHMNTEAFF. Here the CDR3 DNA reads TGTGCCAGCAGCTTTGACAGGGGGCTGTCTAAGCACATGAACACTGAAGCTTTCTTT.

The chain has TRBV20-1 and TRBJ1-2, with TRBD1 as a possible D gene (5 bases). The CDR3 is 12 residues long. The V gene lost 4 bases and the J gene lost 5 bases, with 11 bases spanning the gap. Germline-derived CDR1 and CDR2 are DFQATT and SNEGSKA (reference sequence). CDR3 region: CSATRQTYGYTF. The CDR3 region has the DNA TGCAGTGCTACTAGACAGACTTATGGCTACACCTTC.

The CDR3 loop is CSATQGYDEKLFF. CDR3 nucleotide sequence: TGCAGTGCAACGCAGGGGTACGATGAAAAACTGTTTTTT. V is TRBV20-1 and J is TRBJ1-4; possibly TRBD1 for D (6 bases). CDR1 and CDR2 (germline): DFQATT, SNEGSKA (reference sequence). Trimming took 6 bases from V and 6 from J, leaving 14 bases between them. This CDR3 has 13 residues.

The genes are TRBV12-3 or TRBV12-4 and TRBJ1-5, with 9 bases fitting TRBD1. The CDR3 consists of 15 residues. V lost 5 bases and J lost 7; bases outside the gene matches: 9. Written as DNA, the CDR3 is TGTGCCAGCAGTCTTACCGGGACAGGGACCCAGCCCCAGCATTTT. This encodes CASSLTGTGTQPQHF.

The chain joins TRBV7-9 to TRBJ2-5; 12 positions match TRBD2. Trimming removed 3 bases from V and 3 bases from J; junction bases left unmatched: 8. The CDR3 spans 17 residues. CDR1 SEHNR and CDR2 FQNEAQ come from the germline V gene (reference sequence). The CDR3 region is CASSLMTSGSVKETQYF. The CDR3 region has the DNA TGTGCCAGCAGCTTGATGACTAGCGGGAGTGTTAAAGAGACCCAGTACTTC.

This chain uses TRBV29-1 with TRBJ2-7, with D uncertain. The CDR3 length is 14 residues. The germline V gene has CDR1 SQVTM and CDR2 ANQGSEA. V lost 7 bases and J 5 bases, leaving 21 bases between the germline ends. The CDR3 loop is CSAVATRTPHEQYF. As DNA, the CDR3 is TGCAGCGCTGTGGCTACCAGAACCCCCCACGAGCAGTACTTC.

The chain employs TRBV7-9 and TRBJ2-5; the D is unclear. The DNA end is a closer match to TRBJ2-1, so the J assignment may be wrong. The germline gives CDR1 SEHNR, CDR2 FQNEAQ (reference sequence). The CDR3 contains 12 residues. The CDR3 coding sequence is TGTGCCAGCAGCTCACACGGCAATGAGCAGTTCTTC. Translation gives CASSSHGNEQFF.

This clonotype was detected many times. The genes are TRBV7-9 and TRBJ2-5; TRBD2 matches 8 bases. The CDR3 runs to 14 residues. Trimming at V came to 5 bases and at J to 5 bases, leaving 7 bases not matched to a gene. CDR1 is SEHNR and CDR2 is FQNEAQ in the germline V gene (reference sequence). CDR3 sequence (DNA): TGTGCCAGCAGCCCATACGGGAGGGCGGAGACCCAGTACTTC. Protein product: CASSPYGRAETQYF.

The chain has TRBV7-2 and TRBJ1-4, with 12 bases lining up with TRBD1. Germline V gene data show CDR1 as SGHTA and CDR2 as FQGNSA. CDR3 length equals 16 residues. J lost 8 bases, V lost 7 bases, and 11 bases had no gene match. In DNA form, the CDR3 reads TGTGCCAGCACCGAATGGGGGACAGGGGGCAGCGAAAAACTGTTTTTT. This sequence encodes CASTEWGTGGSEKLFF.

This clonotype is a singleton in its sample. CDR3 protein: CASSPAGGNYEQYF. CDR3 sequence (DNA): TGCGCCAGCAGCCCAGCAGGGGGGAACTACGAGCAGTACTTC. This rearrangement joins TRBV5-1 to TRBJ2-7; D perhaps matches TRBD1 (7 bases). CDR3 length equals 14 residues. Germline lookup yields CDR1 SGHRS and CDR2 YFSETQ. The ends were cut back, 4 bases at V and 3 bases at J, with 14 bases in the middle.

The rearrangement links TRBV5-1 to TRBJ1-1; tentatively, D is TRBD1 (5 bases). V shed 6 bases and J shed 3 bases, with 18 bases lying between them. The CDR3 covers 15 residues. The germline V gene has CDR1 SGHRS and CDR2 YFSETQ. The CDR3 region is CASKLVRTPDTEAFF. In nucleotides, the CDR3 is TGCGCCAGCAAACTAGTAAGGACACCGGACACTGAAGCTTTCTTT.

The sample holds many counts of this clonotype. The CDR3 nucleotides read TGTGCCAGCAGCTTTAATTACGAGCAGTACTTC. This sequence encodes CASSFNYEQYF. The chain has TRBV11-2 and TRBJ2-7; D gene unclear. Trimming took off 3 bases at V and 4 bases at J, with 4 bases between the two ends. In germline, CDR1 is SGHAT, CDR2 FQNNGV. The CDR3 is made up of 11 amino acids.

This clonotype came up many times. This sequence joins TRBV7-9 and TRBJ1-2; no clear D. V was trimmed by 1 base and J by 3 bases, leaving 3 bases between them. CDR3 length: 12 amino acids. Germline CDR1 SEHNR, CDR2 FQNEAQ (reference sequence). The CDR3 reads CASSLVHYGYTF. The CDR3 coding sequence is TGTGCCAGCAGCTTAGTCCACTATGGCTACACCTTC.

Only a few counts were recorded for this clonotype. A junction end diverges from the germline sequence, so it may reflect a read error. V is TRBV7-6 and J is TRBJ1-5, with D possibly being TRBD1 (5 bases). The CDR3 length is 14 residues. The V gene's germline CDR1 is SGHVS and CDR2 FNYEAQ. The DNA of the CDR3 is TGTGCTAGCAGCTTAGTTTCCAGGGCCCAGCCCCAGCATTTT. Protein: CASSLVSRAQPQHF.

This clonotype was found many times. This chain uses TRBV2 with TRBJ1-6; a possible D gene is TRBD1 (5 bases). CDR3 length: 13 residues. V gave up 8 bases and J gave up 10 bases, with 15 bases separating them. Germline V CDR1 and CDR2: SNHLY, FYNNEI. The CDR3 coding sequence is TGTGCCAGCGGGACGCTTTTGAACTCACCCCTCCACTTT. It specifies CASGTLLNSPLHF.

A word on this clonotype: This may be a read error: a much more frequent sequence differs by one nucleotide. V usage is TRBV7-3 and J usage is TRBJ1-2; a weak D match, TRBD1 (5 bases). The ends were cut back, 5 bases at V and 3 bases at J, with 16 bases in the middle. Germline CDR1 reads SGHTA; CDR2 reads FQGTGA. This CDR3 has 15 amino acids. CDR3 loop: CASSRDQDMDYGYTF. CDR3 coding DNA: TGTGCCAGCAGCCGTGACCAGGACATGGACTATGGCTACACCTTC.